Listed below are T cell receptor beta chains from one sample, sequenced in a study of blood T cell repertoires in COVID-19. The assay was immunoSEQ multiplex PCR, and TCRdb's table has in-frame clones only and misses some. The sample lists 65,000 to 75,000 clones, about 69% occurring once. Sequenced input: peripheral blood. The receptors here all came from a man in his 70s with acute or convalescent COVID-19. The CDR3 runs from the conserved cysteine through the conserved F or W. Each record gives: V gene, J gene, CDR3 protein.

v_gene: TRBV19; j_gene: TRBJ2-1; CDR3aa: CASSPFSGSTYNEQFF
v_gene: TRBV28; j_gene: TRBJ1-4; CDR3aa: CASSSNRGLDEKLFF
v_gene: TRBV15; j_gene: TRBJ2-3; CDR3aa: CATRKGTSGITDTQYF
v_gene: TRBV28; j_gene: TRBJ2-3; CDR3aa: CASSSRQGRESTDTQYF
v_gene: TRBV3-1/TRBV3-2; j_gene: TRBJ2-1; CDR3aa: CASSQWAGGYNEQFF
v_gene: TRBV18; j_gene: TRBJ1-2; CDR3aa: CASSTGQGNYGYTF
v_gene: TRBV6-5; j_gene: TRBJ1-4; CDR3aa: CASTTSGVEKLFF
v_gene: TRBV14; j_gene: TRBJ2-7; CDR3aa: CASGRTYEQYF
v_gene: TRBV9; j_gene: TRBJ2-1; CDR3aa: CASSVGGTSENEQFF
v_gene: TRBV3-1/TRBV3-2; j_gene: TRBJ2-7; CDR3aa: CASSPKSYEQYF
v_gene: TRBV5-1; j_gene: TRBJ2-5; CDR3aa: CASSPGATGETQYF
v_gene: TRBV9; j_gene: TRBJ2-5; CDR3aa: CASSVDVHVSSGETQYF
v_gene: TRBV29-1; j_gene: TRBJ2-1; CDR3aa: CSVFGQISYNEQFF
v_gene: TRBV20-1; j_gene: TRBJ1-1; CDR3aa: CSARVVAEAFF
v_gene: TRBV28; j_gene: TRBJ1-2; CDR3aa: CASSSPQAGGYYGYTF
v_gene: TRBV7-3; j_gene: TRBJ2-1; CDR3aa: CASSPTTDNEQFF
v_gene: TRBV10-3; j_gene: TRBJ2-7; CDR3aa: CAIRPGTNSHEQYF
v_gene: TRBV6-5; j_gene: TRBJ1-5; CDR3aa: CASSLSPGQPQHF
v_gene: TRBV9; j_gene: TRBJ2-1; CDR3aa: CASSVVGAEQFF
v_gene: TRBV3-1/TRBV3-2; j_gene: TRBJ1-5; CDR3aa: CASSQGDTNQPQHF
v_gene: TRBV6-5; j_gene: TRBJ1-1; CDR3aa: CASSLYRGGTEAFF
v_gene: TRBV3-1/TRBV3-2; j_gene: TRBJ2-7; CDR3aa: CASSHGTGGSYEQYF
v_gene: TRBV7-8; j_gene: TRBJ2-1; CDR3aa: CASSLGSGSKYEQFF
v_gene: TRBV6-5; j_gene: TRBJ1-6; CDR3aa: CASRQNNSPLHF
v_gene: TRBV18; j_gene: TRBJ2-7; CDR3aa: CASSPPQGRDEQYF
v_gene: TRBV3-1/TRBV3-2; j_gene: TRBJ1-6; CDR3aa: CASSPHRGSISPLHF
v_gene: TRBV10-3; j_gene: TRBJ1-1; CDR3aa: CAIGGTVNTEAFF
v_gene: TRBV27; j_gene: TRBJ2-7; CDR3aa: CASSLPGLAGDEQYF
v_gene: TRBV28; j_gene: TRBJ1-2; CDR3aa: CALSRGNYGYTF